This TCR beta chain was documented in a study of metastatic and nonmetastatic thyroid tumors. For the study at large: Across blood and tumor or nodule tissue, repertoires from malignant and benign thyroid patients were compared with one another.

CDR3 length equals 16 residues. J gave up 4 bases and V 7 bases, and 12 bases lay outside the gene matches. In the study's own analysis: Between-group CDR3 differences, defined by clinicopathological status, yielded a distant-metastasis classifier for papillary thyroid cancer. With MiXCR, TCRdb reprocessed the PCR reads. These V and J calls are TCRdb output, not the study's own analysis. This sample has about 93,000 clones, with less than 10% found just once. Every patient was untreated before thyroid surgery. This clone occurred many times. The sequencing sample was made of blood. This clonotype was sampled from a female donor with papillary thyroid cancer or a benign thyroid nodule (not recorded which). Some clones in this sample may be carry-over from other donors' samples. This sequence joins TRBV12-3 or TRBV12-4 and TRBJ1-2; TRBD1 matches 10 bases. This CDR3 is CASTRGTGEGGYGYTF. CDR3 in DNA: TGTGCCAGCACCCGGGGGACAGGGGAGGGTGGCTATGGCTACACCTTC.